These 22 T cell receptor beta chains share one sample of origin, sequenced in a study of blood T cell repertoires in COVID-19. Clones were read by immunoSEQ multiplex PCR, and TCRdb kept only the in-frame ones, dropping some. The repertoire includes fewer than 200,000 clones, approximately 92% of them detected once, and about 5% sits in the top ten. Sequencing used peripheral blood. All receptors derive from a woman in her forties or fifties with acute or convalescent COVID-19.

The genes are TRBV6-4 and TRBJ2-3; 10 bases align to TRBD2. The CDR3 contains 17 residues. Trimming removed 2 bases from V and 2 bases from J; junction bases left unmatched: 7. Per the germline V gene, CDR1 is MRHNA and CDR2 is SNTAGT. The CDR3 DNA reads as TGTGCCAGCAGTGACGCGGGGACTAGCGAAACCACAGATACGCAGTATTTT. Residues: CASSDAGTSETTDTQYF.

The chain's CDR3 is CASSLGEAGGPGNEQFF. In nucleotides, the CDR3 is TGTGCCAGCAGCTTGGGCGAGGCGGGAGGGCCCGGCAATGAGCAGTTCTTC. The chain is built from TRBV5-4 and TRBJ2-1; TRBD2 agrees at 9 bases. From germline, CDR1 is SGHNT and CDR2 YYREEE (reference sequence). The CDR3 has 17 residues. V lost 0 bases, J lost 6 bases, and 10 bases stayed unmatched. The full variable domain, its missing parts supplied by reference TRBV5-4 and TRBJ2-1, is ETGVTQSPTHLIKTRGQQVTLRCSSQSGHNTVSWYQQALGQGPQFIFQYYREEENGRGNFPPRFSGLQFPNYSSELNVNALELDDSALYLCASSLGEAGGPGNEQFFGPGTRLTVL.

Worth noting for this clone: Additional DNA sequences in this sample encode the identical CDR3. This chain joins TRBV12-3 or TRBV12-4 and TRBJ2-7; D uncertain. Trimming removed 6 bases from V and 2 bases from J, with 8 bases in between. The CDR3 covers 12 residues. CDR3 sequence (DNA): TGTGCCAGCAGCCGCGACACCTACGAGCAGTACTTC. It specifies CASSRDTYEQYF.

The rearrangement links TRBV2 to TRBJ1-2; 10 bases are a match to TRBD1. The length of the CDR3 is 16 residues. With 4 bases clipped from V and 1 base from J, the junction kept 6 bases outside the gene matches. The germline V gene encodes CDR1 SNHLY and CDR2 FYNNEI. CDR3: CASSVYRTGGNYGYTF. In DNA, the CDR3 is TGTGCCAGCAGTGTATATAGGACAGGGGGTAACTATGGCTACACCTTC.

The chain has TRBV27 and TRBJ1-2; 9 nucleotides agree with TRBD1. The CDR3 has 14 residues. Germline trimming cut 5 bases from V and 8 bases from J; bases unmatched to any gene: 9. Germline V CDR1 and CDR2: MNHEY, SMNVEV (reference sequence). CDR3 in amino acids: CASSPGQGKGGYTF. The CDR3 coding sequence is TGTGCCAGCAGTCCGGGACAGGGAAAGGGAGGCTACACCTTC.

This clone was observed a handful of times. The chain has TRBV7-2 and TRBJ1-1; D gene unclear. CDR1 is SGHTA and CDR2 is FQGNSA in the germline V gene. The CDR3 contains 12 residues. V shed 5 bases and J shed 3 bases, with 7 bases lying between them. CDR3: CASSLQYTEAFF. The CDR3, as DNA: TGTGCCAGCAGCCTCCAGTACACTGAAGCTTTCTTT.

The CDR3, as DNA: TGCAGCGTTGTACGGGACAGGGCAGTTGGTGGCTACACCTTC. Its translation: CSVVRDRAVGGYTF. This chain uses TRBV29-1 with TRBJ1-2; the match to TRBD1 covers 9 bases. With V trimmed by 4 bases and J by 7 bases, 10 bases remained unmatched. The CDR3 is made up of 14 amino acids. CDR1 is SQVTM and CDR2 is ANQGSEA in the germline V gene.

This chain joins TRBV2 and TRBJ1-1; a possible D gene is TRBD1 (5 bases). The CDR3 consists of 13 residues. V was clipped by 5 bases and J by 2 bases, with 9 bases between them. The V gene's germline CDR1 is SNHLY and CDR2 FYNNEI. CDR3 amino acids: CASSPTENTEAFF. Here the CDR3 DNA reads TGTGCCAGCAGTCCGACAGAAAACACTGAAGCTTTCTTT.

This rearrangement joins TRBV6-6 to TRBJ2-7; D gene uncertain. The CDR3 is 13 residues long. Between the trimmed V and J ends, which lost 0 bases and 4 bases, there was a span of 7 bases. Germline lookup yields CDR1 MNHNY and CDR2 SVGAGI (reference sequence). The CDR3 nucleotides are TGTGCCAGCAGTTACTCCCTTGAGTACGAGCAGTACTTC. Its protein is CASSYSLEYEQYF.

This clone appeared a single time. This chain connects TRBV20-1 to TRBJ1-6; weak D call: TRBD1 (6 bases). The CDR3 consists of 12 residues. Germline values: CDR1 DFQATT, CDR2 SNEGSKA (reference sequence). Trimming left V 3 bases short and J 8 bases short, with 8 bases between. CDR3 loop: CSASSGDSPLHF. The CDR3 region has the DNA TGCAGTGCTAGTTCAGGGGATTCACCCCTCCACTTT.

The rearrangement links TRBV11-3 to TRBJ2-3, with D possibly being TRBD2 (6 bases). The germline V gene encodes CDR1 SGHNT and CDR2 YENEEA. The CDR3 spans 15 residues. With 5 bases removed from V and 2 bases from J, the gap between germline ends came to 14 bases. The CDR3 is CASSLGRDFTDTQYF. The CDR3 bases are TGTGCCAGCAGCCTAGGGCGGGACTTCACAGATACGCAGTATTTT. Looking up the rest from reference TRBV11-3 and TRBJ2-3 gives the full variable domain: EAGVVQSPRYKIIEKKQPVAFWCNPISGHNTLYWYLQNLGQGPELLIRYENEEAVDDSQLPKDRFSAERLKGVDSTLKIQPAELGDSAVYLCASSLGRDFTDTQYFGPGTRLTVL.

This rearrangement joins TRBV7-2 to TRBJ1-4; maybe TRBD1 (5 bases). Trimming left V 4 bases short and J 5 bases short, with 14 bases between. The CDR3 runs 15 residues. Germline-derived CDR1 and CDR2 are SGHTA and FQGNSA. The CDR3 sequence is CASSSGGTVNEKLFF. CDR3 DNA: TGTGCCAGCAGCTCGGGGGGGACCGTGAATGAAAAACTGTTTTTT. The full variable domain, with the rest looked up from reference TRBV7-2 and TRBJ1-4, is GAGVSQSPSNKVTEKGKDVELRCDPISGHTALYWYRQSLGQGLEFLIYFQGNSAPDKSGLPSDRFSAERTGGSVSTLTIQRTQQEDSAVYLCASSSGGTVNEKLFFGSGTQLSVL.

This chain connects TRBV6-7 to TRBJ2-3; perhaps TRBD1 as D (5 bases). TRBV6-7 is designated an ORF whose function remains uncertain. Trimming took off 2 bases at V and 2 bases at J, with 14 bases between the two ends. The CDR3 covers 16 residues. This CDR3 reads CASSYRTGWDTDTQYF. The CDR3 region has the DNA TGTGCCAGCAGTTACCGTACAGGATGGGACACAGATACGCAGTATTTT.

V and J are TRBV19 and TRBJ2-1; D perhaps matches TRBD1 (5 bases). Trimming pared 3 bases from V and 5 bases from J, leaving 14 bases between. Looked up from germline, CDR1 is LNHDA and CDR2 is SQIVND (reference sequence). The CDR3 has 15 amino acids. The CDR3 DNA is TGTGCCAGTAGTATGGGAAAGGGGTGGGACAATGAGCAGTTCTTC. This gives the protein CASSMGKGWDNEQFF.

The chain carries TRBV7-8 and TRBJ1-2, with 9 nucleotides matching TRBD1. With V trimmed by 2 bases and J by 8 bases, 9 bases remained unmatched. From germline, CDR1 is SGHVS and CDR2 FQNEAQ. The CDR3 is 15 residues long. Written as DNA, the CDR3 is TGTGCCAGCAGCTTATCCCGGGACAGGGCGCTGGGCTACACCTTC. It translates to CASSLSRDRALGYTF.

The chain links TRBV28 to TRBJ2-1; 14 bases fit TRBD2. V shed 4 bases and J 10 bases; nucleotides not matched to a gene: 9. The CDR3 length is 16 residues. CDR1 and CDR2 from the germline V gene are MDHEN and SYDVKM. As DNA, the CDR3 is TGTGCCAGCAGTTCACCTGGGACTAGCGGGAGATACGAGCAGTTCTTC. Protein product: CASSSPGTSGRYEQFF.

CDR3 region: CASTTTSVSTGEQYF. The CDR3 nucleotides read TGTGCCAGCACCACCACTAGCGTTTCGACGGGAGAGCAGTACTTC. The chain couples TRBV18 to TRBJ2-7; 7 bases map to TRBD2. The CDR3 is made up of 15 amino acids. Germline trimming cut 8 bases from V and 7 bases from J; bases unmatched to any gene: 17. Germline assignment: CDR1 KGHSH and CDR2 LQKENI. The entire variable domain, with the rest obtained from reference TRBV18 and TRBJ2-7, is as follows: NAGVMQNPRHLVRRRGQEARLRCSPMKGHSHVYWYRQLPEEGLKFMVYLQKENIIDESGMPKERFSAEFPKEGPSILRIQQVVRGDSAAYFCASTTTSVSTGEQYFGPGTRLTVT.

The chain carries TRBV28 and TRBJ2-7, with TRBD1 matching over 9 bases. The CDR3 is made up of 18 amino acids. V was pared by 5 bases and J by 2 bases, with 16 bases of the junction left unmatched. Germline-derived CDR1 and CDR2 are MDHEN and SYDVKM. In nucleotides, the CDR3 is TGTGCCAGCAGTGCATTCTGGGGACAGGGAAGTGAAACCTACGAGCAGTACTTC. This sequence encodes CASSAFWGQGSETYEQYF.

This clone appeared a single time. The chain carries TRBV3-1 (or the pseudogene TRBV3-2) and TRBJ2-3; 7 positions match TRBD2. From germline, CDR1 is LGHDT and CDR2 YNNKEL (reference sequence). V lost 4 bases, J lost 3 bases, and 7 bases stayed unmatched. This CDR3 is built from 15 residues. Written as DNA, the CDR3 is TGTGCCAGCAGCCCCTCCGCGGGGGAGACAGATACGCAGTATTTT. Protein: CASSPSAGETDTQYF.

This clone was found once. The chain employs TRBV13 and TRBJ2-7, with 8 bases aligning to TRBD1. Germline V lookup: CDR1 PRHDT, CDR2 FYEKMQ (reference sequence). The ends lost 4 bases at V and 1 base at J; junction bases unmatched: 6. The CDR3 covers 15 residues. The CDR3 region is CASSSNGQGSYEQYF. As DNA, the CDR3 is TGTGCCAGCAGCTCCAACGGACAGGGTTCCTACGAGCAGTACTTC.

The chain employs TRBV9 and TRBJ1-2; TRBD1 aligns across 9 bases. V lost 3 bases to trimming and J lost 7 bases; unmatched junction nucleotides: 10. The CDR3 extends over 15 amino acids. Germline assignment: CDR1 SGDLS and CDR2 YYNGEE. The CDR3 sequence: CASSALPDRGSGYTF. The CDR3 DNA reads TGTGCCAGCAGCGCCCTCCCCGACAGGGGGAGTGGCTACACCTTC. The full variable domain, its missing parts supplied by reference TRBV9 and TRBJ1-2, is DSGVTQTPKHLITATGQRVTLRCSPRSGDLSVYWYQQSLDQGLQFLIQYYNGEERAKGNILERFSAQQFPDLHSELNLSSLELGDSALYFCASSALPDRGSGYTFGSGTRLTVV.

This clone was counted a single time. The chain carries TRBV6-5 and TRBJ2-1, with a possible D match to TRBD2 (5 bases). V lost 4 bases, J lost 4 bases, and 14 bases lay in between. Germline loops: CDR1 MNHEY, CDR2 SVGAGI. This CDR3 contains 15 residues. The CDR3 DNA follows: TGTGCCAGCAGTTTATCTAGCCTCTCGTACAATGAGCAGTTCTTC. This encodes CASSLSSLSYNEQFF.